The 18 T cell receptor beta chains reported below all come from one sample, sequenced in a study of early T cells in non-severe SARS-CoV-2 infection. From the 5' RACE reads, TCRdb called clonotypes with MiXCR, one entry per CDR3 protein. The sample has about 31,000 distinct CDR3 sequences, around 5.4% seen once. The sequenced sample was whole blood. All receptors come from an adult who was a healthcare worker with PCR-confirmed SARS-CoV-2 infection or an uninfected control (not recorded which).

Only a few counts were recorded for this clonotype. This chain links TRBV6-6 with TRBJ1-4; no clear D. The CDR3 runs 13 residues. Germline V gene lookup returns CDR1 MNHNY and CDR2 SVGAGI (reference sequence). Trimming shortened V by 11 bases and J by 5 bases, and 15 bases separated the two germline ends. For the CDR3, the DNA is TGTGCCGTTCGATTGGGTAACAATGAAAAACTGTTTTTT. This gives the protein CAVRLGNNEKLFF.

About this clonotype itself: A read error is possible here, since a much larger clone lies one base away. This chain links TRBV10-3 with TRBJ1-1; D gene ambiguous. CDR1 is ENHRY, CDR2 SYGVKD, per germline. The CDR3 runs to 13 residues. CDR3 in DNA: TGTGCCATCAGTGAGGGGTTGAACTCTGAAGCTTTCTTT. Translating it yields CAISEGLNSEAFF.

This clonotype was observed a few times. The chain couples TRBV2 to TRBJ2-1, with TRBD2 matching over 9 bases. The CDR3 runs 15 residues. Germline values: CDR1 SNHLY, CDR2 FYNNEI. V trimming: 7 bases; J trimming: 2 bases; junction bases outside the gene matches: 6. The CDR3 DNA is TGTGCCAGCATCGAGGAGCGGGAGGCCTACAATGAGCAGTTCTTC. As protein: CASIEEREAYNEQFF.

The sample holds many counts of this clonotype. This CDR3 reads CASLLAGGETQYF. The DNA for the CDR3 is TGTGCCAGCTTACTAGCGGGAGGGGAGACCCAGTACTTC. This chain connects TRBV12-3 or TRBV12-4 to TRBJ2-5; 13 bases match TRBD2. This CDR3 comprises 13 residues. V lost 8 bases to trimming and J lost 5 bases; unmatched junction nucleotides: 2.

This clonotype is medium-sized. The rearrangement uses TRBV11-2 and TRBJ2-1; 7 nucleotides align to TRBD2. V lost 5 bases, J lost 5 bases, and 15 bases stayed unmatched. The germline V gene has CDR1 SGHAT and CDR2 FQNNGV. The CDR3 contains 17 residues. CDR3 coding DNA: TGTGCCAGCAGCCCAGCACGACTAGCTGAGGCACACAATGAGCAGTTCTTC. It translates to CASSPARLAEAHNEQFF.

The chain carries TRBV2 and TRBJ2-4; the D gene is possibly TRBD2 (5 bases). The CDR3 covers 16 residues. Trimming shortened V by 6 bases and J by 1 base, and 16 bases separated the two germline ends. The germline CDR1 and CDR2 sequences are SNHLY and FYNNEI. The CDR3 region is CASSARELWAKNIQYF. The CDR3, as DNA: TGTGCCAGCAGCGCAAGGGAGCTTTGGGCCAAAAACATTCAGTACTTC.

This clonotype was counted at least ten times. CDR3 protein: CASSSRADYYEQYF. The CDR3 coding sequence is TGTGCCAGCAGCTCTCGCGCGGACTACTACGAGCAGTACTTC. The chain recombines TRBV13 with TRBJ2-7, with a tentative D call TRBD2 (6 bases). Germline assignment: CDR1 PRHDT and CDR2 FYEKMQ (reference sequence). This CDR3 contains 14 residues. Trimming cost V 4 bases and J 3 bases, with 13 bases left between them.

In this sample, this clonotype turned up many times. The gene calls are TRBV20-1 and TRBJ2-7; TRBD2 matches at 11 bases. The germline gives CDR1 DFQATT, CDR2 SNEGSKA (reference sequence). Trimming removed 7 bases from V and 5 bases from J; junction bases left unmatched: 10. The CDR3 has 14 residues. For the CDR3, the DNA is TGCAGTGTTATAAGTAGACTAGCGGGAAACGAGCAGTACTTC. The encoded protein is CSVISRLAGNEQYF.

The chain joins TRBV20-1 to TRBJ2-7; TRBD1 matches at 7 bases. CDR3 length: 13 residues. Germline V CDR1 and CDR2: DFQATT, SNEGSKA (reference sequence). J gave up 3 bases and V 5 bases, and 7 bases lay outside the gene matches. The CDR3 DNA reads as TGCAGTGCTCGACAGGGTCCCATCTACGAGCAGTACTTC. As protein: CSARQGPIYEQYF.

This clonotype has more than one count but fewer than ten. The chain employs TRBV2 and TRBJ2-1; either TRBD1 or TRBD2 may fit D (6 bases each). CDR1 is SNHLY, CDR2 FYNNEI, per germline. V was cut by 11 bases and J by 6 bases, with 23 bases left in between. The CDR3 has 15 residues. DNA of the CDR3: TGTGCCCCAGGTAGGAGGGGGGCCTCTACCAATGAGCAGTTCTTC. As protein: CAPGRRGASTNEQFF.

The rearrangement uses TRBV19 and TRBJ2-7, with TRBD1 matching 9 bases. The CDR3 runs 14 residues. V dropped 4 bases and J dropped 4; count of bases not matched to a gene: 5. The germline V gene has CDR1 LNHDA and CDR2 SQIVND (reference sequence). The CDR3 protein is CASSNRDRVYEQYF. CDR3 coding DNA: TGTGCCAGTAGTAACCGGGACAGGGTGTACGAGCAGTACTTC.

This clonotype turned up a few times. As DNA, the CDR3 is TGTGCCAGCAGCTTACGGGCAGGGAACACCGGGGAGCTGTTTTTT. Its translation is CASSLRAGNTGELFF. The rearrangement joins TRBV7-6 to TRBJ2-2; no reliable D call. The germline gives CDR1 SGHVS, CDR2 FNYEAQ. CDR3 length: 15 amino acids. Trimming took off 2 bases at V and 1 base at J, with 8 bases between the two ends.

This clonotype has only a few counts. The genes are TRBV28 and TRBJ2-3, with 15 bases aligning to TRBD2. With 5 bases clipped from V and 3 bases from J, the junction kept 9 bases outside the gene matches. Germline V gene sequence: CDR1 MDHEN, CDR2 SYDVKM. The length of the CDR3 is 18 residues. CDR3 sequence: CASSTWTSGRAVTDTQYF. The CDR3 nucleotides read TGTGCCAGCAGTACCTGGACTAGCGGGAGGGCGGTTACAGATACGCAGTATTTT.

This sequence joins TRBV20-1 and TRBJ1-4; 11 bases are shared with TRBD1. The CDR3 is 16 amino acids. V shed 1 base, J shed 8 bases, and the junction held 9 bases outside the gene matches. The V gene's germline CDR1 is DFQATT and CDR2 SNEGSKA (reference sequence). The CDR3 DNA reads TGCAGTGCTAGAGGCCGGGCGGGACAGGGGGAAGAAAAACTGTTTTTT. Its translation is CSARGRAGQGEEKLFF.

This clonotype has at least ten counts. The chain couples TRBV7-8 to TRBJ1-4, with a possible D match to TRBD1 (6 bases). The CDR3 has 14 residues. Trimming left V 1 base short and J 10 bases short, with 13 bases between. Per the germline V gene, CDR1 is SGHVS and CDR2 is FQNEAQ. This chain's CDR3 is CASSLGGEGVKLFF. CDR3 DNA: TGTGCCAGCAGCTTAGGCGGGGAGGGGGTAAAACTGTTTTTT. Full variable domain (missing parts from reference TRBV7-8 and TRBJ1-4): GAGVSQSPRYKVAKRGQDVALRCDPISGHVSLFWYQQALGQGPEFLTYFQNEAQLDKSGLPSDRFFAERPEGSVSTLKIQRTQQEDSAVYLCASSLGGEGVKLFFGSGTQLSVL.

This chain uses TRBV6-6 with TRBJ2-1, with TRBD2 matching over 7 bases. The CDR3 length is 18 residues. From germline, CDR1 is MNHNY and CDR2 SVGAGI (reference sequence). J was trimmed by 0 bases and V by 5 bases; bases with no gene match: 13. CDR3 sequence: CASSRLGSGGSSYNEQFF. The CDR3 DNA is TGTGCCAGCAGTAGACTAGGTTCGGGAGGCAGCTCCTACAATGAGCAGTTCTTC.

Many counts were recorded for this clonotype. CDR3 sequence (DNA): TGTGCCAGCAGCTTAGCCGACAGCTACGAGCAGTACTTC. This sequence encodes CASSLADSYEQYF. This rearrangement joins TRBV7-9 to TRBJ2-7, with a possible D match to TRBD1 (5 bases). The V gene lost 0 bases and the J gene lost 3 bases, with 6 bases spanning the gap. There are 13 residues in the CDR3. Looked up from germline, CDR1 is SEHNR and CDR2 is FQNEAQ (reference sequence).

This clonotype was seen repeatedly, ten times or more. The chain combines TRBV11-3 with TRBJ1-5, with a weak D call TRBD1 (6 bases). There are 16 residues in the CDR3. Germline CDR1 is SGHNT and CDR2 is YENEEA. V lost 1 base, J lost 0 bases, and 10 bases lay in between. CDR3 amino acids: CASSLGTDNSNQPQHF. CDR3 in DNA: TGTGCCAGCAGCTTAGGGACAGATAATAGCAATCAGCCCCAGCATTTT.